What follows are 22 T cell receptor beta chains derived from one specimen sequenced in a study of Ad26.COV2.S vaccination and SARS-CoV-2 variants. Method: immunoSEQ multiplex PCR; TCRdb's copy keeps in-frame clones and lacks some. The table shows about 680,000 clones, with 80% to 90% occurring only once. This sample's treatment: about 20 received Ad26.COV2.S at low or high dose, single or two shots; roughly 5 received placebo; per-sample allocation not given. Samples analyzed were those drawn on day 63 after the first vaccine or placebo injection. The sequenced sample was peripheral blood, obtained in a trial of Ad26.COV2.S vaccine versus placebo. The receptors here all came from a person aged 18-65 years who received the Ad26.COV2.S COVID-19 vaccine or a placebo.

The chain combines TRBV12-3 or TRBV12-4 with TRBJ1-3; D remains unclear. This CDR3 is 13 amino acids long. V lost 5 bases, J lost 4 bases, and 9 bases lay in between. The CDR3 sequence: CASSATGGNTIYF. Written as DNA, the CDR3 is TGTGCCAGCAGTGCCACTGGGGGAAACACCATATATTTT.

In its sample, this clone was seen a few times. For the CDR3, the DNA is TGTGCCAGCAGCTTAGAGCAGGGACTAACTAATGGCTACACCTTC. Its translation is CASSLEQGLTNGYTF. This chain links TRBV7-2 with TRBJ1-2, with D possibly being TRBD1 (5 bases). V lost 1 base and J lost 6, with 15 bases in between. Germline CDR1 reads SGHTA; CDR2 reads FQGNSA. The CDR3 has 15 amino acids.

This clone was found once. The DNA of the CDR3 is TGTGCCAGCAGTTACTTAAAGACTAGCAATGAGCAGTTCTTC. It translates to CASSYLKTSNEQFF. The genes are TRBV6-2 or TRBV6-3 and TRBJ2-1, with D possibly matching TRBD2 (6 bases). The V end lost 1 base, the J end lost 6 bases, and 10 bases lay between the germline ends. The germline V gene encodes CDR1 MNHEY and CDR2 SVGEGT. CDR3 length: 14 residues.

This chain links TRBV7-8 with TRBJ2-7; 7 bases align to TRBD1. V lost 4 bases to trimming and J lost 5 bases; unmatched junction nucleotides: 5. In germline, CDR1 is SGHVS, CDR2 FQNEAQ. The CDR3 contains 13 residues. Written as DNA, the CDR3 is TGTGCCAGCAGCTCGGGACAGACCGACGAGCAGTACTTC. This sequence encodes CASSSGQTDEQYF.

V gene TRBV19 combines with J gene TRBJ2-7, with D possibly matching TRBD2 (5 bases). The germline gives CDR1 LNHDA, CDR2 SQIVND (reference sequence). V lost 1 base and J lost 3, with 10 bases in between. The CDR3 contains 14 residues. CDR3 nucleotide sequence: TGTGCCAGTAGTATAGCGGGAAAGAACTACGAGCAGTACTTC. This encodes CASSIAGKNYEQYF.

This clone was recorded a few times. This sequence joins TRBV2 and TRBJ1-5; D perhaps matches TRBD1 (6 bases). The CDR3 sequence is 15 residues long. The V end lost 7 bases, the J end lost 6 bases, and 19 bases lay between the germline ends. CDR1 is SNHLY and CDR2 is FYNNEI in the germline V gene. The chain's CDR3 is CASKSRDTPSQPQHF. The CDR3 DNA reads TGTGCCAGCAAGTCAAGGGACACCCCTAGTCAGCCCCAGCATTTT.

In this sample, this clone turned up a few times. The chain recombines TRBV6-5 with TRBJ1-1, with D maybe TRBD1 (6 bases). The CDR3 totals 14 residues. Germline assignment: CDR1 MNHEY and CDR2 SVGAGI. V shed 6 bases and J shed 6 bases, with 17 bases lying between them. The CDR3 region is CASREGRGVAEAFF. The CDR3 nucleotides are TGTGCCAGCAGGGAGGGCAGGGGTGTCGCTGAAGCTTTCTTT.

This clone was picked up one time. This chain joins TRBV30 and TRBJ2-1; D not resolved. Germline V gene data show CDR1 as GTSNPN and CDR2 as SVGIG (reference sequence). V was clipped by 5 bases and J by 12 bases, with 14 bases between them. The CDR3 totals 11 residues. CDR3 sequence reads: CAWDWSTGQFF. CDR3 DNA: TGTGCCTGGGACTGGTCTACGGGGCAGTTCTTC.

This chain links TRBV4-2 with TRBJ2-1; D gene unclear. Trimming stripped 3 bases from V and 0 bases from J, with 9 bases between. CDR3 length equals 15 residues. Germline V gene data show CDR1 as LGHNA and CDR2 as YNFKEQ. The DNA for the CDR3 is TGTGCCAGCAGCCACTCGAGGAGCTCCTACAATGAGCAGTTCTTC. Protein product: CASSHSRSSYNEQFF.

The rearrangement links TRBV5-1 to TRBJ2-1, with D possibly TRBD1 on 5 matching bases. Germline V gives CDR1 SGHRS, CDR2 YFSETQ. The CDR3 runs 14 residues. Trimming removed 6 bases at V and 1 base at J, with 11 bases between. The CDR3 DNA sequence: TGCGCCAGCACTCAGGGCGGATCCTACAATGAGCAGTTCTTC. Protein product: CASTQGGSYNEQFF.

V usage is TRBV12-3 or TRBV12-4 and J usage is TRBJ2-7, with D unclear. The CDR3 runs 12 residues. V lost 1 base, J lost 7 bases, and 8 bases lay in between. CDR3 residues: CASSLVRIEQYF. The CDR3 region has the DNA TGTGCCAGCAGTTTAGTCCGAATAGAGCAGTACTTC.

The chain combines TRBV14 with TRBJ2-3; a weak D match, TRBD1 (6 bases). This CDR3 contains 16 residues. Germline V CDR1 and CDR2: SGHDN, FVKESK. With 1 base removed from V and 4 bases from J, the gap between germline ends came to 15 bases. The CDR3 DNA is TGTGCCAGCAGCCAAGTACAGGGTATCGGCCCAGATACGCAGTATTTT. Translating gives CASSQVQGIGPDTQYF.

The V call is TRBV7-9, the J call TRBJ2-2; TRBD2 matches at 8 bases. V shed 5 bases and J 6 bases; nucleotides not matched to a gene: 11. Germline V CDR1 and CDR2: SEHNR, FQNEAQ (reference sequence). The CDR3 is made up of 16 amino acids. The CDR3 sequence is CASSPGGAGGPGELFF. The CDR3 DNA sequence: TGTGCCAGCAGCCCCGGGGGCGCGGGGGGCCCCGGGGAGCTGTTTTTT.

A word on this clone: The same CDR3 is also encoded by other DNA sequences in this sample. CDR3 coding DNA: TGTGCCAGTAGTATAGGGCAGGGGGATACGCAGTATTTT. Translation: CASSIGQGDTQYF. J is TRBJ2-3 and V is TRBV19; D perhaps matches TRBD1 (6 bases). Germline V CDR1 and CDR2: LNHDA, SQIVND (reference sequence). V lost 1 base, J lost 6 bases, and 8 bases lay in between. The CDR3 extends over 13 amino acids.

This sequence joins TRBV15 and TRBJ2-3; D is undetermined. The V and J ends lost 0 bases and 0 bases respectively, with 10 bases between them. There are 16 residues in the CDR3. Germline lookup yields CDR1 LNHNV and CDR2 YYDKDF (reference sequence). The CDR3 DNA reads TGTGCCACCAGCAGAGATCTTCTGGGGAGCACAGATACGCAGTATTTT. As protein: CATSRDLLGSTDTQYF. The complete variable domain, with remaining parts taken from reference TRBV15 and TRBJ2-3, reads DAMVIQNPRYQVTQFGKPVTLSCSQTLNHNVMYWYQQKSSQAPKLLFHYYDKDFNNEADTPDNFQSRRPNTSFCFLDIRSPGLGDTAMYLCATSRDLLGSTDTQYFGPGTRLTVL.

This clone was picked up one time. The chain recombines TRBV6-6 with TRBJ2-7; possible D gene TRBD2, 5 bases. There are 14 residues in the CDR3. Germline loops: CDR1 MNHNY, CDR2 SVGAGI (reference sequence). The germline V and J ends were trimmed by 7 bases and 0 bases, with 13 bases remaining between them. CDR3 in DNA: TGTGCCAGCACTCAACCGGGGTTCTCCTACGAGCAGTACTTC. Protein: CASTQPGFSYEQYF.

The chain joins TRBV4-3 to TRBJ1-1; D ambiguous. Trimming left V 0 bases short and J 7 bases short, with 9 bases between. The CDR3 covers 13 residues. Germline values: CDR1 LGHNA, CDR2 YSLEER. The CDR3, as DNA: TGCGCCAGCAGCCAAGAGCCGGGAGTTGAAGCTTTCTTT. Protein product: CASSQEPGVEAFF.

The chain joins TRBV14 to TRBJ2-1; 8 bases agree with TRBD2. The germline gives CDR1 SGHDN, CDR2 FVKESK. The CDR3 totals 16 residues. Germline trimming cut 4 bases from V and 5 bases from J; bases unmatched to any gene: 10. The CDR3 nucleotides are TGTGCCAGCAGCCCCGGGGGGGGAGCGTACCACAATGAGCAGTTCTTC. It is translated as CASSPGGGAYHNEQFF.

This chain joins TRBV19 and TRBJ2-7; the D gene is possibly TRBD2 (6 bases). The CDR3 loop spans 14 amino acids. Trimming stripped 6 bases from V and 5 bases from J, with 17 bases between. Germline CDR1 is LNHDA and CDR2 is SQIVND (reference sequence). The CDR3 DNA reads as TGTGCCAGTAGCCCACTGGAGGGTAGGAACGAGCAGTACTTC. This encodes CASSPLEGRNEQYF.

DNA of the CDR3: TGTGCCAGTAGTGACTCAGGGGGTTTCAGGAACAATGAGCAGTTCTTC. Protein sequence: CASSDSGGFRNNEQFF. The chain carries TRBV19 and TRBJ2-1; TRBD1 aligns across 7 bases. Looked up from germline, CDR1 is LNHDA and CDR2 is SQIVND (reference sequence). CDR3 length: 16 residues. V lost 5 bases to trimming and J lost 5 bases; unmatched junction nucleotides: 12.

The genes are TRBV5-4 and TRBJ1-1, with 8 bases matching TRBD1. Germline lookup yields CDR1 SGHNT and CDR2 YYREEE (reference sequence). V shed 2 bases and J 5 bases; nucleotides not matched to a gene: 5. The CDR3 sequence is 14 residues long. The CDR3 loop reads CASSFRTGRTEAFF. CDR3 nucleotides: TGTGCCAGCAGCTTTAGGACAGGGCGTACTGAAGCTTTCTTT. Together with reference TRBV5-4 and TRBJ1-1, the CDR3 gives the full variable domain: ETGVTQSPTHLIKTRGQQVTLRCSSQSGHNTVSWYQQALGQGPQFIFQYYREEENGRGNFPPRFSGLQFPNYSSELNVNALELDDSALYLCASSFRTGRTEAFFGQGTRLTVV.

The chain is built from TRBV10-3 and TRBJ1-4; D is possibly TRBD1 (5 bases). The CDR3 extends over 15 amino acids. V lost 2 bases and J lost 10, with 17 bases in between. Per germline, CDR1 ENHRY and CDR2 SYGVKD. CDR3 protein: CAISERGDFLGKLFF. CDR3 DNA sequence: TGTGCCATCAGTGAGCGGGGGGATTTTTTGGGAAAACTGTTTTTT.